The 11 T cell receptor beta chains below were found in one sample sequenced in a study of OX40 agonist ivuxolimab in advanced cancers. Preparation of the library involved the immunoSEQ multiplex PCR assay. Imported from immuneACCESS, the table was reduced by TCRdb to in-frame sequences with V and J called. These copies leave out some clones; in studies compared against another copy, an unresolved V gene accounts for under half, and the cause of the remainder is not known. For this sample there are 80,000 or so clones; over 80% appear just once. The ten largest clones take up 0.32% of the sample. The material was CD4+ or CD8+ T cells sorted from blood, obtained in a trial of the OX40 agonist ivuxolimab. These TCRs come from an adult with an advanced solid tumor such as melanoma, head and neck, liver or kidney cancer.

The chain combines TRBV27 with TRBJ2-1, with TRBD2 matching 9 bases. CDR1 is MNHEY, CDR2 SMNVEV, per germline (reference sequence). Unmatched junction bases numbered 7, after V lost 0 bases and J lost 13 bases. This CDR3 has 14 residues. CDR3 in amino acids: CASSLSGLAVIQFF. In DNA form, the CDR3 reads TGTGCCAGCAGTTTATCGGGACTAGCAGTTATACAGTTCTTC.

This chain connects TRBV19 to TRBJ1-5; D is undetermined. V was trimmed by 1 base and J by 0 bases, leaving 10 bases between them. The CDR3 covers 16 residues. Germline V gives CDR1 LNHDA, CDR2 SQIVND (reference sequence). This chain's CDR3 is CASSIVRRGSNQPQHF. The CDR3 coding sequence is TGTGCCAGTAGTATAGTTCGGCGGGGTAGCAATCAGCCCCAGCATTTT.

This chain uses TRBV7-3 with TRBJ2-2, with 10 bases that match TRBD2. Germline values: CDR1 SGHTA, CDR2 FQGTGA. The ends lost 6 bases at V and 4 bases at J; junction bases unmatched: 5. The CDR3 has 15 residues. CDR3 bases: TGTGCCAGCAGTAGAACTAGCGGGGTCACCGGGGAGCTGTTTTTT. It translates to CASSRTSGVTGELFF.

In its sample, this clone was seen once. This chain links TRBV7-8 with TRBJ1-2; a possible D gene is TRBD1 (6 bases). The V end was cut by 1 base, the J end by 3 bases, with 9 bases between. The CDR3 contains 14 residues. From germline, CDR1 is SGHVS and CDR2 FQNEAQ. CDR3 loop: CASSLGRGDYGYTF. DNA for the CDR3: TGTGCCAGCAGCTTAGGCAGGGGAGACTATGGCTACACCTTC.

The chain is built from TRBV28 and TRBJ2-3; 8 bases line up with TRBD2. Germline CDR1 reads MDHEN; CDR2 reads SYDVKM. The V segment lost 6 bases and the J segment 6 bases; nucleotides outside the gene matches: 8. This CDR3 comprises 14 residues. The CDR3 DNA is TGTGCCAGCAGAACCGGGACTAGATCTGATACGCAGTATTTT. Residues: CASRTGTRSDTQYF.

The chain joins TRBV25-1 to TRBJ1-5; 8 bases align to TRBD1. The CDR3 consists of 13 residues. Trimming at V came to 6 bases and at J to 3 bases, leaving 1 base not matched to a gene. Germline V gene lookup returns CDR1 MGHDK and CDR2 SYGVNS. The CDR3: CASRGQANQPQHF. Here the CDR3 DNA reads TGTGCCAGCAGGGGACAGGCCAATCAGCCCCAGCATTTT.

V is TRBV5-1 and J is TRBJ2-7, with D perhaps matching TRBD2 (5 bases). The DNA end favors TRBJ2-1, so the J call may be wrong. CDR1 and CDR2 (germline): SGHRS, YFSETQ. The CDR3 runs 14 residues. The CDR3 sequence is CASSFMVWESEQFF. CDR3 DNA sequence: TGCGCCAGCAGCTTTATGGTTTGGGAGAGTGAGCAGTTCTTC.

This clone was detected only a few times. V gene TRBV9 combines with J gene TRBJ1-1; maybe TRBD1 (5 bases). Germline V gives CDR1 SGDLS, CDR2 YYNGEE. V was cut by 2 bases and J by 0 bases, with 11 bases left in between. The CDR3 loop spans 15 amino acids. The CDR3 bases are TGTGCCAGCAGCGTTGGGGGAGAGGTGAACACTGAAGCTTTCTTT. This gives the protein CASSVGGEVNTEAFF.

The CDR3: CASRTGTGVGEQYF. The CDR3 bases are TGTGCCAGCAGAACCGGGACGGGTGTGGGGGAGCAGTACTTC. The J gene is TRBJ2-7, the V gene TRBV6-5; D could derive from TRBD1 or TRBD2 (5 bases each). The CDR3 is made up of 14 amino acids. Between the trimmed V and J ends, which lost 6 bases and 7 bases, there was a span of 19 bases. Germline V gene sequence: CDR1 MNHEY, CDR2 SVGAGI.

This clone was detected only once. This chain uses TRBV12-5 with TRBJ2-2; unclear D gene. V was pared by 1 base and J by 0 bases, with 3 bases between. The germline gives CDR1 LGHNT, CDR2 FRNRAP. The CDR3 length is 14 residues. The CDR3 bases are TGTGCTAGTGGTTTGGGACCGAACACCGGGGAGCTGTTTTTT. It encodes CASGLGPNTGELFF.

CDR3 sequence: CASRRDSSSYEQYF. The CDR3 DNA reads TGTGCCAGCAGAAGGGACAGCTCCTCCTACGAGCAGTACTTC. The rearrangement links TRBV7-9 to TRBJ2-7, with 7 positions matching TRBD1. CDR1 and CDR2 from the germline V gene are SEHNR and FQNEAQ (reference sequence). J was trimmed by 0 bases and V by 6 bases; bases with no gene match: 5. The CDR3 consists of 14 residues.